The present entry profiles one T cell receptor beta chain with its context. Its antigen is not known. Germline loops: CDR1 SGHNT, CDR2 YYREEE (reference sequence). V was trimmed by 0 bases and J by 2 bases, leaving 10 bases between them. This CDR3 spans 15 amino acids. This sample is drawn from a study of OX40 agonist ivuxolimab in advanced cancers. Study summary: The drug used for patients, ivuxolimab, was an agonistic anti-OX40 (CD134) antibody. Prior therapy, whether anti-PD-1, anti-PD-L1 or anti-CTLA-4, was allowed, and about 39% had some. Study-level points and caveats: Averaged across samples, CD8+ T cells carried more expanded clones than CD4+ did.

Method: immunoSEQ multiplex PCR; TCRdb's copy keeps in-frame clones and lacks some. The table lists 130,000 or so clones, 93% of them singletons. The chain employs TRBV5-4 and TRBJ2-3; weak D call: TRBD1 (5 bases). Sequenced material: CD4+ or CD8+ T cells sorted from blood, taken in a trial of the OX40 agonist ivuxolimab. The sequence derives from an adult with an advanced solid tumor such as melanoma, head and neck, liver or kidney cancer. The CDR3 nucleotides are TGTGCCAGCAGCTTGGCAGCTGGGGCCACAGATACGCAGTATTTT. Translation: CASSLAAGATDTQYF.